Below are 8 T cell receptor beta chains sequenced from a single sample in a study of cytomegalovirus exposure and HLA in healthy donors. PCR employed 60 Vbeta and 13 Jbeta primers. The repertoire was sequenced with immunoSEQ multiplex PCR; TCRdb's copy has only in-frame clones and lacks some. The table has under 200,000 clones, roughly 80% seen once. Sequencing was performed on PBMCs. Receptors were obtained from a male donor in good health and CMV-seropositive.

The chain employs TRBV2 and TRBJ2-1; 11 nucleotides line up with TRBD2. V lost 5 bases and J lost 9; bases outside the gene matches: 9. Germline V lookup: CDR1 SNHLY, CDR2 FYNNEI. The CDR3 sequence is 15 residues long. Written as DNA, the CDR3 is TGTGCCAGCAGTCGACTAGCGGGGAAATCTAGTGAGCAGTTCTTC. This translates into CASSRLAGKSSEQFF. Combining the CDR3 with reference TRBV2 and TRBJ2-1 gives the whole variable domain EPEVTQTPSHQVTQMGQEVILRCVPISNHLYFYWYRQILGQKVEFLVSFYNNEISEKSEIFDDQFSVERPDGSNFTLKIRSTKLEDSAMYFCASSRLAGKSSEQFFGPGTRLTVL.

The sample holds a few counts of this clone. The rearrangement uses TRBV19 and TRBJ2-5; D remains ambiguous. In germline, CDR1 is LNHDA, CDR2 SQIVND (reference sequence). V shed 4 bases and J shed 1 base, with 10 bases lying between them. CDR3 length equals 14 residues. The CDR3 protein is CASSTSSSQETQYF. As DNA, the CDR3 is TGTGCCAGTAGTACGAGTTCTAGCCAAGAGACCCAGTACTTC.

V and J are TRBV28 and TRBJ1-5; possibly TRBD1 for D (6 bases). The germline gives CDR1 MDHEN, CDR2 SYDVKM. The ends were cut back, 11 bases at V and 0 bases at J, with 23 bases in the middle. The length of the CDR3 is 17 residues. CDR3 bases: TGTGCCTTCCCAGGGGCCCGAAACCCTTATAGCAATCAGCCCCAGCATTTT. It codes for CAFPGARNPYSNQPQHF.

This clone has a handful of counts. The chain carries TRBV7-9 and TRBJ2-2; perhaps TRBD1 as D (6 bases). The CDR3 spans 16 residues. V was pared by 6 bases and J by 3 bases, with 17 bases between. CDR1 and CDR2 from the germline V gene are SEHNR and FQNEAQ (reference sequence). The CDR3 region has the DNA TGTGCCAGCAGACAGAAAGACAGGCTGGACACCGGGGAGCTGTTTTTT. Its translation is CASRQKDRLDTGELFF.

V is TRBV30 and J is TRBJ2-6; TRBD1 agrees at 7 bases. CDR1 is GTSNPN, CDR2 SVGIG, per germline (reference sequence). Losses at the gene ends were 5 bases for V and 2 bases for J; bases not matched to a gene: 3. The CDR3 is made up of 14 amino acids. DNA of the CDR3: TGTGCCTGGGACAGGGCCGCTGGGGCCAACGTCCTGACTTTC. It encodes CAWDRAAGANVLTF.

The gene calls are TRBV30 and TRBJ1-2; no firm D call. The V end lost 0 bases, the J end lost 7 bases, and 15 bases lay between the germline ends. This CDR3 has 14 amino acids. Germline loops: CDR1 GTSNPN, CDR2 SVGIG (reference sequence). The CDR3 coding sequence is TGTGCCTGGAGTGTACACCGGGTTCTCAGTGGCTACACCTTC. This sequence encodes CAWSVHRVLSGYTF. The whole variable domain, remainder taken from reference TRBV30 and TRBJ1-2, is SQTIHQWPATLVQPVGSPLSLECTVEGTSNPNLYWYRQAAGRGLQLLFYSVGIGQISSEVPQNLSASRPQDRQFILSSKKLLLSDSGFYLCAWSVHRVLSGYTFGSGTRLTVV.

The J gene is TRBJ1-2, the V gene TRBV28; 7 nucleotides agree with TRBD1. Germline V gene sequence: CDR1 MDHEN, CDR2 SYDVKM. Germline trimming cut 3 bases from V and 9 bases from J; bases unmatched to any gene: 16. CDR3 size: 16 residues. The CDR3 DNA reads as TGTGCCAGCAGTTTGGAAAGCCTGACAGGGTTTAACAGCTACACCTTC. Translating it yields CASSLESLTGFNSYTF.

This clone was counted a single time. The chain couples TRBV28 to TRBJ2-7; 11 bases align to TRBD2. V shed 1 base and J 4 bases; nucleotides not matched to a gene: 3. Germline loops: CDR1 MDHEN, CDR2 SYDVKM. The CDR3 totals 15 residues. The CDR3 coding sequence is TGTGCCAGCAGTTTATTCGCTAGCGGGAGGTACGAGCAGTACTTC. Translating it yields CASSLFASGRYEQYF. Full variable domain (outside the CDR3, taken from reference TRBV28 and TRBJ2-7): DVKVTQSSRYLVKRTGEKVFLECVQDMDHENMFWYRQDPGLGLRLIYFSYDVKMKEKGDIPEGYSVSREKKERFSLILESASTNQTSMYLCASSLFASGRYEQYFGPGTRLTVT.